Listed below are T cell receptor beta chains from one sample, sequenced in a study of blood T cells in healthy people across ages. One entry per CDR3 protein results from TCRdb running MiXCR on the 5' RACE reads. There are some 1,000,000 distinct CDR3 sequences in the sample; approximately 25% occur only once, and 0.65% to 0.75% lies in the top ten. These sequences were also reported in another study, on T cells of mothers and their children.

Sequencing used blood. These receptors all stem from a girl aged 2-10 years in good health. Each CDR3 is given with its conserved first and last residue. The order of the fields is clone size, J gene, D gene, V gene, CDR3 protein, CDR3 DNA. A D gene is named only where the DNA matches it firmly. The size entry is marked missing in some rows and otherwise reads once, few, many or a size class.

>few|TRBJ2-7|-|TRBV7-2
CASSSDLYPEQYF
TGTGCCAGCAGCTCCGACCTATACCCCGAGCAGTACTTC
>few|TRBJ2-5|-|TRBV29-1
CSVEDQEAAWRGTQYF
TGCAGCGTTGAAGATCAGGAGGCAGCCTGGCGGGGGACCCAGTACTTC
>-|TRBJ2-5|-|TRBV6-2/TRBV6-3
CASSPPRVGETQYF
TGTGCCAGCAGCCCACCCCGGGTTGGAGAGACCCAGTACTTC
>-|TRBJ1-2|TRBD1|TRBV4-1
CASSQPRQGSDYGYTF
TGCGCCAGCAGCCAACCCAGACAGGGAAGCGACTATGGCTACACCTTC
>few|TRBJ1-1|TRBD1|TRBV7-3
CASSLSPRTGGTEAFF
TGTGCCAGCAGCTTAAGTCCTCGGACAGGGGGGACTGAAGCTTTCTTT
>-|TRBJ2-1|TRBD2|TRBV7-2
CASSFSSGRNNEQFF
TGTGCCAGCAGCTTTTCTAGCGGGCGGAACAATGAGCAGTTCTTC
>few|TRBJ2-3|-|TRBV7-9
CASSSRWDTQYF
TGTGCCAGCAGTTCTCGGTGGGATACGCAGTATTTT
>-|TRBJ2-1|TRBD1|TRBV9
CASSPTGGYDEQFF
TGTGCCAGCAGCCCGACAGGGGGCTATGATGAGCAGTTCTTC
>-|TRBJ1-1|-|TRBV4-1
CASSQDGTGAFF
TGCGCCAGCAGCCAAGACGGGACTGGGGCTTTCTTT
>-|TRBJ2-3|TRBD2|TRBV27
CASSFRGLAGEGDTQYF
TGTGCCAGCAGTTTCCGGGGACTAGCGGGAGAGGGAGATACGCAGTATTTT